Reported below is one T cell receptor beta chain. The junction differs from germline at one of its ends, possibly a read error. The data are from a study of cytomegalovirus exposure and HLA in healthy donors. Looking at the study overall: Samples from HLA-typed donors yielded about 86 million unique TCRs in an early data release.

This PCR relied on a set of 60 Vbeta primers and 13 Jbeta primers. Sequencing used immunoSEQ multiplex PCR; TCRdb keeps in-frame clones, though not all of them. Counted here are tens of thousands of clones, 78% occurring once; the ten biggest clones make up under 5%. This CDR3 is 14 amino acids long. The germline V gene has CDR1 SEHNR and CDR2 FQNEAQ (reference sequence). Sequenced sample: PBMCs. The TCR originated in a male donor in good health and CMV-seropositive. The chain recombines TRBV7-9 with TRBJ1-1; D is unresolved. DNA of the CDR3: TGTTCCAGCAGCTTTGGAGGGTCGAACACTGAAGCTTTCTTT. This codes for CSSSFGGSNTEAFF.